The 26 T cell receptor beta chains below all came from one sample that was sequenced in a study of T-cell memory formation after mild COVID-19. TCRdb re-called the 5' RACE reads through MiXCR, storing one row per CDR3 protein. The table shows 85,000 to 120,000 distinct CDR3 sequences, with roughly an eighth occurring only once. Sample: PBMCs or a T cell subset sorted from them (not recorded which). These receptors were collected from an adult woman who had mild COVID-19 (a few samples of this study predate the infection). Cell type and time point are not known.

CDR3 amino acids: CSIWGSGVEQYF. The DNA of the CDR3 is TGCAGCATCTGGGGGAGCGGCGTCGAGCAGTACTTC. The rearrangement links TRBV20-1 to TRBJ2-7, with D perhaps given as TRBD1 or TRBD2 (5 bases each). Germline-derived CDR1 and CDR2 are DFQATT and SNEGSKA (reference sequence). The CDR3 extends over 12 amino acids.

The chain uses TRBV3-1 and TRBJ2-5, with a tentative D call TRBD1 (6 bases). This CDR3 is built from 14 residues. The germline CDR1 and CDR2 sequences are LGHDT and YNNKEL (reference sequence). Trimming shortened V by 2 bases and J by 1 base, and 8 bases separated the two germline ends. In DNA, the CDR3 is TGTGCCAGCAGCCAACAGGGGTCCCAAGAGACCCAGTACTTC. Translation gives CASSQQGSQETQYF.

This clonotype has a count of ten or more. CDR3 protein: CASSPWTSAAEEQFF. The CDR3 DNA sequence: TGTGCCAGCAGCCCGTGGACTAGCGCCGCAGAGGAGCAGTTCTTC. J is TRBJ2-1 and V is TRBV7-2; 9 nucleotides match TRBD2. V lost 5 bases, J lost 10 bases, and 12 bases stayed unmatched. CDR3 length: 15 residues. CDR1 and CDR2 from the germline V gene are SGHTA and FQGNSA.

CDR3 amino acids: CASSTRDWIYNEQFF. As DNA, the CDR3 is TGTGCCAGTAGTACCAGGGACTGGATCTACAATGAGCAGTTCTTC. This chain joins TRBV19 and TRBJ2-1; a weak D match, TRBD2 (6 bases). Germline lookup yields CDR1 LNHDA and CDR2 SQIVND (reference sequence). CDR3 length: 15 amino acids. The V gene lost 4 bases and the J gene lost 3 bases, with 13 bases spanning the gap.

This clonotype was seen a few times. The rearrangement joins TRBV12-3 or TRBV12-4 to TRBJ1-1; D possibly corresponds to TRBD1 (6 bases). With 6 bases removed from V and 5 bases from J, the gap between germline ends came to 13 bases. This CDR3 is 13 amino acids long. The CDR3: CASRDSEGTEAFF. The DNA of the CDR3 is TGTGCCAGCAGGGACAGCGAAGGGACTGAAGCTTTCTTT.

This clonotype was recorded a few times. The V call is TRBV24-1, the J call TRBJ2-3; maybe TRBD1 (6 bases). The length of the CDR3 is 16 residues. CDR1 KGHDR and CDR2 SFDVKD come from the germline V gene. Trimming took off 4 bases at V and 0 bases at J, with 13 bases between the two ends. The CDR3 loop reads CATSEDGTPSTDTQYF. The CDR3 DNA sequence: TGTGCCACCAGTGAGGACGGGACACCCAGCACAGATACGCAGTATTTT.

This clonotype was picked up a small number of times. V gene TRBV12-3 or TRBV12-4 combines with J gene TRBJ2-1; TRBD2 matches at 9 bases. This CDR3 is 15 amino acids long. After removal of 3 bases from V and 8 bases from J, the junction contained 8 bases not matched to a gene. CDR3 loop: CASSFSSGIVYEQFF. Written as DNA, the CDR3 is TGTGCCAGCAGTTTTTCTAGCGGGATTGTCTATGAGCAGTTCTTC.

This clonotype was picked up a small number of times. The DNA for the CDR3 is TGTGCCAGCAGCGTAGCGTTCGGGACGATCACTGAAGCTTTCTTT. Encoded protein: CASSVAFGTITEAFF. V is TRBV9 and J is TRBJ1-1, with D possibly being TRBD1 (5 bases). Per the germline V gene, CDR1 is SGDLS and CDR2 is YYNGEE. Trimming removed 0 bases at V and 4 bases at J, with 13 bases between. This CDR3 has 15 residues.

The J gene is TRBJ2-7, the V gene TRBV20-1, with 10 nucleotides matching TRBD1. The germline V gene has CDR1 DFQATT and CDR2 SNEGSKA (reference sequence). This CDR3 is 13 amino acids long. V lost 5 bases, J lost 2 bases, and 3 bases stayed unmatched. The chain's CDR3 is CSAEGQGPYEQYF. The CDR3 DNA reads TGCAGTGCTGAGGGACAGGGGCCCTACGAGCAGTACTTC.

CDR3 DNA sequence: TGCGCCAGCAGCCCCGAGGCAGGGGGCGAGTATGGCTACACCTTC. It specifies CASSPEAGGEYGYTF. J is TRBJ1-2 and V is TRBV4-1, with TRBD1 matching over 8 bases. V shed 4 bases, J shed 5 bases, and the junction held 9 bases outside the gene matches. CDR1 MGHRA and CDR2 YSYEKL come from the germline V gene. This CDR3 has 15 amino acids.

This clonotype was counted a few times. The V call is TRBV27, the J call TRBJ2-7; D unresolved. The CDR3 sequence is 13 residues long. Trimming took off 6 bases at V and 2 bases at J, with 11 bases between the two ends. CDR1 is MNHEY and CDR2 is SMNVEV in the germline V gene (reference sequence). In nucleotides, the CDR3 is TGTGCCAGCAGCAGCGAGAGCCCCTACGAGCAGTACTTC. It specifies CASSSESPYEQYF.

The gene calls are TRBV19 and TRBJ2-1, with 11 bases identical to TRBD2. CDR1 is LNHDA and CDR2 is SQIVND in the germline V gene (reference sequence). V trimming: 7 bases; J trimming: 10 bases; junction bases outside the gene matches: 12. The length of the CDR3 is 15 residues. As DNA, the CDR3 is TGTGCCAGTATCCCCGGAGTAGCGGGGGGGCGCGAGCAGTTCTTC. This translates into CASIPGVAGGREQFF.

This clonotype has just a few counts. The chain carries TRBV19 and TRBJ1-1; the D is unclear. Trimming took 4 bases from V and 3 from J, leaving 18 bases between them. Germline CDR1 and CDR2: LNHDA and SQIVND (reference sequence). CDR3 length: 16 amino acids. The CDR3 nucleotides read TGTGCCAGTAGTAGCTCCCGGAAGGGAAGCGACACTGAAGCTTTCTTT. The encoded protein is CASSSSRKGSDTEAFF.

This clonotype came up a few times. This chain connects TRBV28 to TRBJ2-2; no clear D gene. The CDR3 has 12 amino acids. Germline V gene lookup returns CDR1 MDHEN and CDR2 SYDVKM. With 6 bases removed from V and 6 bases from J, the gap between germline ends came to 8 bases. The CDR3 spells CASSSGAGELFF. For the CDR3, the DNA is TGTGCCAGCAGCTCGGGCGCCGGGGAGCTGTTTTTT.

This clonotype was counted a few times. V gene TRBV6-2 or TRBV6-3 combines with J gene TRBJ2-7, with TRBD2 matching over 7 bases. The V gene's germline CDR1 is MNHEY and CDR2 SVGEGT. V gave up 2 bases and J gave up 2 bases; unmatched junction bases: 12. CDR3 size: 17 residues. This CDR3 reads CASSYDSGEAVAYEQYF. The CDR3 region has the DNA TGTGCCAGCAGTTACGACAGCGGGGAGGCCGTAGCCTACGAGCAGTACTTC.

This clonotype appeared many times. The rearrangement uses TRBV10-3 and TRBJ2-5, with TRBD1 matching over 7 bases. This CDR3 has 13 residues. Trimming cost V 3 bases and J 4 bases; bases outside gene matches: 2. Germline V CDR1 and CDR2: ENHRY, SYGVKD. Here the CDR3 reads CAISEEGAETQYF. The CDR3 region has the DNA TGTGCCATCAGTGAAGAGGGGGCAGAGACCCAGTACTTC.

CDR3 protein: CASSPRAGVNTEAFF. Here the CDR3 DNA reads TGTGCCAGCAGTCCCCGGGCGGGTGTTAACACTGAAGCTTTCTTT. The rearrangement uses TRBV12-3 or TRBV12-4 and TRBJ1-1; D is unresolved. The CDR3 covers 15 residues. Trimming stripped 5 bases from V and 2 bases from J, with 15 bases between.

Remarks on this clonotype: One end of the junction fails to match germline, which may point to a read error. The gene calls are TRBV2 and TRBJ2-5, with 9 bases aligning to TRBD1. CDR1 and CDR2 from the germline V gene are SNHLY and FYNNEI. This CDR3 spans 14 amino acids. The CDR3 region has the DNA TGTGCCAGCAGTGATCCGACAGGGGGAGAGTCCCAGTACTTC. This codes for CASSDPTGGESQYF.

There are a few counts of this clonotype. The CDR3 protein is CASSTTWDRETQYF. CDR3 bases: TGTGCCAGCAGCACCACTTGGGACAGAGAGACCCAGTACTTC. The chain recombines TRBV7-9 with TRBJ2-5, with TRBD1 matching over 7 bases. Germline V lookup: CDR1 SEHNR, CDR2 FQNEAQ (reference sequence). Trimming cost V 5 bases and J 4 bases; bases outside gene matches: 7. The CDR3 is made up of 14 amino acids.

Only a few counts were recorded for this clonotype. The V gene is TRBV7-3, the J gene TRBJ2-7, with TRBD1 identical over 8 bases. The trim removed 3 bases at V and 2 bases at J, leaving 3 bases unmatched. CDR1 and CDR2 from the germline V gene are SGHTA and FQGTGA. This CDR3 contains 14 residues. The CDR3 spells CASSFDRGPYEQYF. In DNA form, the CDR3 reads TGTGCCAGCAGCTTTGACAGGGGCCCCTACGAGCAGTACTTC.

The chain has TRBV9 and TRBJ1-1, with D possibly being TRBD1 (6 bases). Germline CDR1 is SGDLS and CDR2 is YYNGEE. This CDR3 has 15 residues. V lost 0 bases to trimming and J lost 1 base, with 10 bases between them. The CDR3 nucleotides read TGTGCCAGCAGCGTAGCACAGGGCTGGAACACTGAAGCTTTCTTT. Its translation is CASSVAQGWNTEAFF.

The chain recombines TRBV19 with TRBJ2-7, with D possibly being TRBD2 (7 bases). Trimming took off 5 bases at V and 3 bases at J, with 14 bases between the two ends. Germline V gene sequence: CDR1 LNHDA, CDR2 SQIVND (reference sequence). The CDR3 contains 14 residues. This CDR3 reads CASSLAGAHYEQYF. CDR3 bases: TGTGCCAGTAGTCTTGCGGGGGCCCACTACGAGCAGTACTTC.

The CDR3 sequence: CASSLLGRPHDSGANVLTF. The CDR3 nucleotides read TGTGCCAGCAGCTTACTGGGTCGGCCTCATGACTCTGGGGCCAACGTCCTGACTTTC. The rearrangement links TRBV7-3 to TRBJ2-6; D unresolved. Germline CDR1 reads SGHTA; CDR2 reads FQGTGA. This CDR3 contains 19 residues. With 2 bases removed from V and 0 bases from J, the gap between germline ends came to 17 bases.

At least ten counts were recorded for this clonotype. CDR3 DNA sequence: TGCGCCAGCAGCCAAGATGGTGGGGACGAGCAGTACTTC. It yields the protein CASSQDGGDEQYF. The chain joins TRBV4-3 to TRBJ2-7; D is unclear. Germline V gives CDR1 LGHNA, CDR2 YSLEER. This CDR3 is 13 amino acids long. V lost 0 bases to trimming and J lost 5 bases, with 8 bases between them.

The chain has TRBV4-1 and TRBJ1-5, with D hard to call. Germline CDR1 is MGHRA and CDR2 is YSYEKL. The CDR3 is made up of 17 amino acids. Between the trimmed V and J ends, which lost 4 bases and 3 bases, there was a span of 19 bases. The CDR3 protein is CASSRRSGVIVNQPQHF. CDR3 nucleotides: TGCGCCAGCAGCCGCCGATCTGGGGTGATAGTCAATCAGCCCCAGCATTTT.

The rearrangement uses TRBV12-3 or TRBV12-4 and TRBJ2-7; tentatively, D is TRBD1 (5 bases). This CDR3 has 12 amino acids. Between the trimmed V and J ends, which lost 9 bases and 4 bases, there was a span of 13 bases. The CDR3 DNA reads as TGTGCCAGGGGGATCAGGGCGTACGAGCAGTACTTC. It specifies CARGIRAYEQYF.